A single sample gave rise to the 32 T cell receptor beta chains below, sequenced in a study of T cells in Graves' hyperthyroidism and ophthalmopathy (dated by TCRdb to the late 2010s). Library generation was performed with multiplex PCR. TCRdb names Illumina HiSeq 2000 as the instrument used. Amplification of TCR beta CDR3 regions was carried out from RNA transcripts. A first-round RT-PCR of the TCR CDR3 used the HTBI primer set with the Qiagen OneStep RT-PCR kit. Clones were called with MiXCR by TCRdb after fastp trimmed the public reads at Q25, and only in-frame beta chains were retained. Every entry covers one CDR3 protein and lists the most common genes and DNA from its rows. The sample table records a few hundred thousand distinct CDR3 sequences; 22% of these occur just once. The leading ten clones occupy around 50% of the sample. Sequenced input: blood. The receptor set was obtained from a woman aged 70 to 79 with Graves' ophthalmopathy.

This clonotype was seen repeatedly, ten times or more. The chain couples TRBV3-1 to TRBJ2-1; no clear D gene. The germline V and J ends were trimmed by 4 bases and 3 bases, with 10 bases remaining between them. The germline V gene has CDR1 LGHDT and CDR2 YNNKEL (reference sequence). The CDR3 runs to 14 residues. For the CDR3, the DNA is TGTGCCAGCAGCCCCCTCCCTCTCTACAATGAGCAGTTCTTC. This encodes CASSPLPLYNEQFF.

This clonotype appeared a few times. CDR3 loop: CASSLEQNYEQYF. The CDR3 DNA reads TGCGCCAGCAGCTTGGAACAGAACTACGAGCAGTACTTC. V is TRBV5-1 and J is TRBJ2-7; no firm D call. This CDR3 spans 13 amino acids. CDR1 is SGHRS, CDR2 YFSETQ, per germline. Trimming cost V 0 bases and J 3 bases, with 7 bases left between them.

This clonotype came up a few times. The genes are TRBV30 and TRBJ1-5; D is uncertain. The CDR3 sequence is 16 residues long. The germline V gene encodes CDR1 GTSNPN and CDR2 SVGIG (reference sequence). V was pared by 2 bases and J by 0 bases, with 14 bases between. CDR3 region: CAWSHGGFYSNQPQHF. The DNA of the CDR3 is TGTGCCTGGAGTCACGGCGGCTTTTATAGCAATCAGCCCCAGCATTTT.

V usage is TRBV5-1 and J usage is TRBJ1-1; D is undetermined. Trimming cost V 0 bases and J 0 bases, with 6 bases left between them. CDR1 is SGHRS, CDR2 YFSETQ, per germline. The CDR3 is made up of 14 amino acids. CDR3 nucleotide sequence: TGCGCCAGCAGCTTGGGAGTATTGAACACTGAAGCTTTCTTT. Translated, it gives CASSLGVLNTEAFF.

This clonotype was recorded a few times. This chain links TRBV24-1 with TRBJ2-5; D not certain. The CDR3 totals 12 residues. Germline V gene sequence: CDR1 KGHDR, CDR2 SFDVKD. V was clipped by 4 bases and J by 5 bases, with 7 bases between them. CDR3 DNA: TGTGCCACCAGTGACCGTCCGGAGACCCAGTACTTC. Translation: CATSDRPETQYF.

In this sample, this clonotype turned up a few times. The V and J genes are TRBV6-2 or TRBV6-3 and TRBJ2-1; no clear D gene. This CDR3 comprises 15 residues. Trimming removed 8 bases at V and 0 bases at J, with 14 bases between. Germline V gene data show CDR1 as MNHEY and CDR2 as SVGEGT. The CDR3 DNA reads as TGTGCCAGCCGTCGCAATCTAGGCTCCTACAATGAGCAGTTCTTC. This encodes CASRRNLGSYNEQFF.

Ten or more counts support this clonotype. V is TRBV12-3 or TRBV12-4 and J is TRBJ2-1; the D gene is possibly TRBD2 (6 bases). The V and J ends lost 5 bases and 2 bases respectively, with 13 bases between them. This CDR3 region has 15 residues. DNA for the CDR3: TGTGCCAGCAGTCAGGGACTGGGGACCTACAATGAGCAGTTCTTC. This translates into CASSQGLGTYNEQFF.

This clonotype was picked up many times. V is TRBV7-8 and J is TRBJ2-3, with D perhaps matching TRBD1 (9 bases). The CDR3 totals 15 residues. The V end was cut by 7 bases, the J end by 7 bases, with 21 bases between. Germline lookup yields CDR1 SGHVS and CDR2 FQNEAQ. The CDR3 sequence is CASTGRGQGSNTQYF. The CDR3 DNA sequence: TGTGCCAGCACCGGGAGGGGACAGGGTAGTAATACGCAGTATTTT. The full variable domain, its missing parts supplied by reference TRBV7-8 and TRBJ2-3, is GAGVSQSPRYKVAKRGQDVALRCDPISGHVSLFWYQQALGQGPEFLTYFQNEAQLDKSGLPSDRFFAERPEGSVSTLKIQRTQQEDSAVYLCASTGRGQGSNTQYFGPGTRLTVL.

This clonotype came up a few times. V is TRBV7-2 and J is TRBJ2-1; 8 nucleotides agree with TRBD1. Germline V gene sequence: CDR1 SGHTA, CDR2 FQGNSA. CDR3 length equals 16 residues. V shed 2 bases and J 0 bases; nucleotides not matched to a gene: 3. CDR3 in amino acids: CASSLLGQASYNEQFF. CDR3 sequence (DNA): TGTGCCAGCAGCTTACTGGGACAGGCCTCCTACAATGAGCAGTTCTTC.

This clonotype was counted a few times. The chain joins TRBV10-2 to TRBJ2-3; TRBD2 aligns across 9 bases. CDR1 and CDR2 from the germline V gene are WSHSY and SAAADI. The CDR3 is made up of 15 amino acids. The V and J ends lost 5 bases and 2 bases, in that order; junction bases with no gene match: 5. The CDR3 DNA sequence: TGCGCCAGCAGTAGCGGGAGGAGGACCACAGATACGCAGTATTTT. Amino acids: CASSSGRRTTDTQYF.

This clonotype was found once. The J gene is TRBJ2-5, the V gene TRBV6-2 or TRBV6-3; 11 nucleotides align to TRBD1. The length of the CDR3 is 17 residues. Germline trimming cut 4 bases from V and 6 bases from J; bases unmatched to any gene: 13. From germline, CDR1 is MNHEY and CDR2 SVGEGT. The CDR3, as DNA: TGTGCCAGCAGTTCCCGCATCCCGGGACAGGGGGTAAAGACCCAGTACTTC. This gives the protein CASSSRIPGQGVKTQYF.

This clonotype has just a few counts. The chain couples TRBV29-1 to TRBJ1-2; D gene unclear. The germline gives CDR1 SQVTM, CDR2 ANQGSEA. CDR3 length: 15 residues. Trimming shortened V by 3 bases and J by 1 base, and 15 bases separated the two germline ends. CDR3 nucleotide sequence: TGCAGCGTTGAGACGGTCCAGATTCTTAACTATGGCTACACCTTC. It is translated as CSVETVQILNYGYTF.

This clonotype has a handful of counts. The gene calls are TRBV9 and TRBJ2-3; D might be TRBD1 or TRBD2, each matching 5 bases. This CDR3 has 15 amino acids. V dropped 2 bases and J dropped 1 base, with 11 bases sitting between them. CDR1 is SGDLS, CDR2 YYNGEE, per germline. CDR3: CASSVGGIGTDTQYF. CDR3 bases: TGTGCCAGCAGCGTTGGGGGTATTGGCACAGATACGCAGTATTTT.

The chain is built from TRBV4-3 and TRBJ1-1; no reliable D call. There are 14 residues in the CDR3. Germline assignment: CDR1 LGHNA and CDR2 YSLEER. Trimming took off 1 base at V and 8 bases at J, with 14 bases between the two ends. The CDR3 sequence is CASSQGQHEDEAFF. The CDR3 DNA follows: TGCGCCAGCAGCCAAGGTCAGCACGAAGACGAAGCTTTCTTT.

This clonotype was counted a few times. The chain uses TRBV28 and TRBJ1-1; D may be TRBD1 (6 bases). The ends were cut back, 8 bases at V and 3 bases at J, with 13 bases in the middle. This CDR3 region has 13 residues. Per germline, CDR1 MDHEN and CDR2 SYDVKM. The chain's CDR3 is CASLTGTYTEAFF. Here the CDR3 DNA reads TGTGCCAGCTTGACAGGAACATACACTGAAGCTTTCTTT.

The V call is TRBV30, the J call TRBJ1-2; 11 bases fit TRBD1. V gave up 1 base and J gave up 12 bases; unmatched junction bases: 10. The CDR3 consists of 14 residues. Germline V CDR1 and CDR2: GTSNPN, SVGIG (reference sequence). The CDR3 protein is CAWSATGQGAVNTF. The CDR3 coding sequence is TGTGCCTGGAGTGCAACAGGACAGGGGGCGGTAAACACCTTC.

In its sample, this clonotype was seen once. With a much larger clone just one base away, this may be a read error. The chain recombines TRBV28 with TRBJ2-7; 9 nucleotides line up with TRBD1. The V gene's germline CDR1 is MDHEN and CDR2 SYDVKM. V lost 3 bases to trimming and J lost 5 bases; unmatched junction nucleotides: 5. The CDR3 spans 14 residues. CDR3 DNA: TGTGCCAGCAGTTTCCTGACAGGGGGGGACGAGCAGTACTTC. It translates to CASSFLTGGDEQYF.

This clonotype was seen at least ten times. The chain is built from TRBV25-1 and TRBJ1-6; D is ambiguous. Trimming took off 5 bases at V and 6 bases at J, with 8 bases between the two ends. Germline CDR1 MGHDK, CDR2 SYGVNS. The CDR3 loop spans 13 amino acids. CDR3 loop: CASSLNSNSPLHF. CDR3 sequence (DNA): TGTGCCAGCAGTCTCAACAGTAATTCACCCCTCCACTTT.

In this sample, this clonotype turned up once. The DNA of the CDR3 is TGTGCCAGTAGTGGGGGGACAGCCTCCAGCTCCTATAATTCACCCCTCCACTTT. It specifies CASSGGTASSSYNSPLHF. The V call is TRBV19, the J call TRBJ1-6, with 7 nucleotides matching TRBD1. V was pared by 5 bases and J by 0 bases, with 10 bases of the junction left unmatched. CDR1 is LNHDA and CDR2 is SQIVND in the germline V gene (reference sequence). The CDR3 runs to 18 residues.

The genes are TRBV20-1 and TRBJ2-1, with D unclear. The germline V and J ends were trimmed by 5 bases and 0 bases, with 8 bases remaining between them. Germline lookup yields CDR1 DFQATT and CDR2 SNEGSKA (reference sequence). The CDR3 extends over 13 amino acids. CDR3 region: CSAERSSYNEQFF. CDR3 DNA sequence: TGCAGTGCTGAGAGGAGCTCCTACAATGAGCAGTTCTTC.

In this sample, this clonotype turned up a few times. This chain connects TRBV29-1 to TRBJ2-1; possibly TRBD2 for D (5 bases). The length of the CDR3 is 15 residues. With 5 bases removed from V and 2 bases from J, the gap between germline ends came to 16 bases. Germline CDR1 SQVTM, CDR2 ANQGSEA. The CDR3 sequence is CSVSLARVPYNEQFF. The CDR3, as DNA: TGCAGCGTTTCCTTAGCGCGGGTCCCCTACAATGAGCAGTTCTTC.

This clonotype was picked up one time. This chain uses TRBV7-8 with TRBJ1-1, with 8 nucleotides matching TRBD1. In germline, CDR1 is SGHVS, CDR2 FQNEAQ. J was trimmed by 3 bases and V by 3 bases; bases with no gene match: 12. This CDR3 has 17 residues. In DNA, the CDR3 is TGTGCCAGCAGCTTGCGCCGCCGGACAGGGAAGGACACTGAAGCTTTCTTT. Translated, it gives CASSLRRRTGKDTEAFF.

The chain has TRBV4-3 and TRBJ2-5; 8 positions agree with TRBD2. The V segment lost 0 bases and the J segment 7 bases; nucleotides outside the gene matches: 7. The CDR3 is made up of 15 amino acids. Germline V gene lookup returns CDR1 LGHNA and CDR2 YSLEER. This chain's CDR3 is CASSQDGTRSATQYF. DNA for the CDR3: TGCGCCAGCAGCCAAGATGGGACTAGATCTGCGACCCAGTACTTC.

This clonotype has a count of ten or more. V gene TRBV27 combines with J gene TRBJ2-6; D remains unclear. Germline values: CDR1 MNHEY, CDR2 SMNVEV (reference sequence). The V end was cut by 3 bases, the J end by 4 bases, with 7 bases between. This CDR3 is built from 14 residues. Here the CDR3 DNA reads TGTGCCAGCAGTTTGTTAGGGGGGGCCAACGTCCTGACTTTC. Translation gives CASSLLGGANVLTF.

The J gene is TRBJ2-7, the V gene TRBV27; weak D call: TRBD1 (6 bases). This CDR3 comprises 16 residues. CDR1 and CDR2 from the germline V gene are MNHEY and SMNVEV (reference sequence). V was clipped by 7 bases and J by 2 bases, with 21 bases between them. CDR3 DNA: TGTGCCAGCACCGAACAGGGCAGGGGTCGGCCCTACGAGCAGTACTTC. This sequence encodes CASTEQGRGRPYEQYF.

This clonotype was recorded at least ten times. J is TRBJ2-5 and V is TRBV7-8, with 11 bases identical to TRBD2. Losses at the gene ends were 2 bases for V and 2 bases for J; bases not matched to a gene: 7. This CDR3 is 17 amino acids long. Germline V lookup: CDR1 SGHVS, CDR2 FQNEAQ. This CDR3 reads CASSLPPGLAVQETQYF. The CDR3 DNA follows: TGTGCCAGCAGCTTACCGCCGGGACTAGCGGTTCAAGAGACCCAGTACTTC.

The V call is TRBV6-1, the J call TRBJ2-1; D tentatively fits TRBD1 or TRBD2 (5 bases each). V lost 6 bases and J lost 9, with 12 bases in between. Germline CDR1 reads MNHNS; CDR2 reads SASEGT. This CDR3 comprises 12 residues. CDR3 protein: CASSHPGSEQFF. In DNA form, the CDR3 reads TGTGCCAGCAGCCACCCAGGGAGTGAGCAGTTCTTC.

The V call is TRBV5-1, the J call TRBJ2-7, with D possibly TRBD1 on 6 matching bases. CDR1 is SGHRS, CDR2 YFSETQ, per germline. The CDR3 consists of 15 residues. Trimming took 4 bases from V and 6 from J, leaving 20 bases between them. CDR3 sequence: CASSPPGQGFGEQYF. The CDR3 DNA follows: TGCGCCAGCAGCCCCCCGGGACAAGGTTTTGGCGAGCAGTACTTC.

This clonotype showed up just a few times. The gene calls are TRBV10-3 and TRBJ2-5; D ambiguous. Germline V gene sequence: CDR1 ENHRY, CDR2 SYGVKD. This CDR3 is 14 amino acids long. The V end lost 0 bases, the J end lost 2 bases, and 7 bases lay between the germline ends. Here the CDR3 reads CAISESNSQETQYF. The CDR3 coding sequence is TGTGCCATCAGTGAGTCGAACAGTCAAGAGACCCAGTACTTC.

The chain recombines TRBV3-1 with TRBJ1-5, with D tentatively TRBD1 (5 bases). Trimming took 4 bases from V and 7 from J, leaving 17 bases between them. Germline CDR1 reads LGHDT; CDR2 reads YNNKEL (reference sequence). The CDR3 consists of 15 residues. CDR3 DNA: TGTGCCAGCAGCCCCGGGGGTGGGCTGGGGCAGCCCCAGCATTTT. This encodes CASSPGGGLGQPQHF.

The CDR3 DNA sequence: TGTGCCAGCAGTGTCCGAGAGCATAGCAATCAGCCCCAGCATTTT. Its translation: CASSVREHSNQPQHF. This rearrangement joins TRBV6-1 to TRBJ1-5; D is undetermined. Trimming took 4 bases from V and 0 from J, leaving 10 bases between them. CDR3 length equals 15 residues. Per germline, CDR1 MNHNS and CDR2 SASEGT.

There are a few counts of this clonotype. The chain is built from TRBV12-3 or TRBV12-4 and TRBJ1-3; D gene uncertain. Trimming left V 3 bases short and J 0 bases short, with 15 bases between. The CDR3 spans 17 residues. This chain's CDR3 is CASSLASPLYSGNTIYF. CDR3 DNA sequence: TGTGCCAGCAGTTTGGCCAGTCCCCTGTACTCTGGAAACACCATATATTTT.